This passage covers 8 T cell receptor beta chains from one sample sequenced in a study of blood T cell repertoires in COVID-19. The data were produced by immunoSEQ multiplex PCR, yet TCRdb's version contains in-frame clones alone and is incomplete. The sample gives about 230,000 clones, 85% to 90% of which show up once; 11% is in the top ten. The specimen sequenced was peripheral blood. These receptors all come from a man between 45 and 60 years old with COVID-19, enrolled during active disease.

The CDR3 bases are TGTGCCAGCAGTGAGGGGACAACCACCGGGGAGCTGTTTTTT. Amino acids: CASSEGTTTGELFF. The rearrangement joins TRBV6-4 to TRBJ2-2, with D possibly matching TRBD1 (6 bases). Trimming shortened V by 3 bases and J by 4 bases, and 9 bases separated the two germline ends. CDR3 size: 14 residues. The germline V gene has CDR1 MRHNA and CDR2 SNTAGT.

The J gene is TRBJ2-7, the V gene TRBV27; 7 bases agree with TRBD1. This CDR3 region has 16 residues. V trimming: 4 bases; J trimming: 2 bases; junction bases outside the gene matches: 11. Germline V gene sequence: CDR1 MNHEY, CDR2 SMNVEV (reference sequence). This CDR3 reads CASSYEGAKGTYEQYF. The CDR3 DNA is TGTGCCAGCAGTTATGAGGGGGCGAAGGGAACCTACGAGCAGTACTTC.

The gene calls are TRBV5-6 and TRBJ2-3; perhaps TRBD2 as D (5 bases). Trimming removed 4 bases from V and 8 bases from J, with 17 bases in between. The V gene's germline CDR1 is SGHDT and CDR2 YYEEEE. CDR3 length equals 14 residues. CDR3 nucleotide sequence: TGTGCCAGCAGCCCCTGGACTTCAGGTGGTACGCAGTATTTT. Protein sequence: CASSPWTSGGTQYF.

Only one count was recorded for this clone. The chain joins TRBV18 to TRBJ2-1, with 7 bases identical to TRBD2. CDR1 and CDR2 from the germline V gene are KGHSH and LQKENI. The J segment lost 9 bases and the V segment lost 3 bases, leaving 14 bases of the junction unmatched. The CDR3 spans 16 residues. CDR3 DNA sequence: TGTGCCAGCTCACCGGTGGTGTGGGCGGGAGCTGGTGAGCAGTTCTTC. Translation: CASSPVVWAGAGEQFF.

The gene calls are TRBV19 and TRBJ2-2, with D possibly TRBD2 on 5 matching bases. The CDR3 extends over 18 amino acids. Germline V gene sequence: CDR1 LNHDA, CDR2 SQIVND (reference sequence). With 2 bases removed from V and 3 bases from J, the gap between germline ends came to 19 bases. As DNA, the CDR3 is TGTGCCAGTAGTATAACCCCTACAGTAGGTAGCGACACCGGGGAGCTGTTTTTT. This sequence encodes CASSITPTVGSDTGELFF.

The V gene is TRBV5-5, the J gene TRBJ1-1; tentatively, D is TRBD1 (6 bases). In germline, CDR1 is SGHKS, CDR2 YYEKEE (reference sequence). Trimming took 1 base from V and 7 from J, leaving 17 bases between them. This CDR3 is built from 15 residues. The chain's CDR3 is CASSLWQGSDSEAFF. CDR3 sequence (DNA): TGTGCCAGCAGCTTGTGGCAGGGGTCGGACAGTGAAGCTTTCTTT.

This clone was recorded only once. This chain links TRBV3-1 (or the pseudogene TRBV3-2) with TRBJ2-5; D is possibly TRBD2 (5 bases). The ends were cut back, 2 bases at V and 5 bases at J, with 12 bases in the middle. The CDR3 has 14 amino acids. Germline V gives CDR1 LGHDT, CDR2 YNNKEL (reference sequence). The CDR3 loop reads CASSQNPGGETQYF. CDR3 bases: TGTGCCAGCAGCCAAAATCCGGGCGGGGAGACCCAGTACTTC.

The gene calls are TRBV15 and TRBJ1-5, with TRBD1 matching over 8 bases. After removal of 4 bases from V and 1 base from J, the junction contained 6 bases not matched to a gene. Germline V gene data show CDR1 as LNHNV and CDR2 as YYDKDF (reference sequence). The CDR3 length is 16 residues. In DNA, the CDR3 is TGTGCCACCAGCAAGGGGGGGACAGGAAGCAATCAGCCCCAGCATTTT. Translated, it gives CATSKGGTGSNQPQHF. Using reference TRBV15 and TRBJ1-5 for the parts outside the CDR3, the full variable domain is DAMVIQNPRYQVTQFGKPVTLSCSQTLNHNVMYWYQQKSSQAPKLLFHYYDKDFNNEADTPDNFQSRRPNTSFCFLDIRSPGLGDTAMYLCATSKGGTGSNQPQHFGDGTRLSIL.